The following is a T cell receptor (beta chain) sequence with its context. This CDR3 is 18 amino acids long. From germline, CDR1 is SEHNR and CDR2 FQNEAQ (reference sequence). The ends were cut back, 7 bases at V and 0 bases at J, with 22 bases in the middle. The data were taken from a study of shared T cell receptors in the human thymus. TCRdb's table, derived via immunoSEQ multiplex PCR, lists solely in-frame clones and lacks some. The top ten hold around 0.0094% of the sample, which has 700,000 to 750,000 clones, 80% to 90% seen once. These data also formed part of another study, on human thymus T cells.

This sequence originates from a girl less than two years old with a congenital heart defect. The genes are TRBV7-9 and TRBJ2-1; no reliable D call. The specimen sequenced was thymocytes. The CDR3 coding sequence is TGTGCCAGCACCCTATTCGAGCCCGGGTCCAGCTCCTACAATGAGCAGTTCTTC. Its translation: CASTLFEPGSSSYNEQFF.